The 3 T cell receptor delta chains below all came from one sample that was sequenced in a study of γδ T cells in repeated Plasmodium falciparum infection. Flow sorting of PBMC yielded separate Vgamma9/Vdelta2+ and Vdelta2-negative gammadelta T cell populations for bulk repertoire analysis. TCRdb re-called the multiplex PCR reads through CATT. The sample has tens of thousands of delta-chain clones, approximately 1.5% seen once; the top ten hold 14% to 15%. Material: gamma-delta T cells from blood. Receptors originate from a pool of human donors (malaria-infected and uninfected, not separated).

This clone was observed a handful of times. The amino acid sequence in TCRdb belongs to a much larger clone and departs from this DNA's translation at residue 11, likely a sequencing read error; the sequence shown is translated from the DNA. This chain links TRDV1 with TRDJ1; TRDD3 might be the D (6 bases). The CDR3 length is 23 residues. Germline values: CDR1 TSWWSYY, CDR2 QGS. The V end was cut by 0 bases, the J end by 5 bases, with 37 bases between. CDR3 loop: CALGELGSMVEHHSPWGWDKLIF. CDR3 sequence (DNA): TGTGCTCTTGGGGAACTAGGCTCTATGGTTGAACACCACTCTCCCTGGGGATGGGATAAACTCATCTTT.

The sample holds a few counts of this clone. TCRdb's protein, taken from a much larger clone, differs from this DNA's translation at residue 10, likely owing to a read error; the protein displayed comes from the DNA. This chain uses TRDV1 with TRDJ1; D call uncertain. No J segment appears in TCRdb, so it was assigned here by matching the sequence to germline. CDR3 length: 19 residues. Trimming shortened V by 2 bases and J by 0 bases, and 22 bases separated the two germline ends. CDR1 TSWWSYY and CDR2 QGS come from the germline V gene. The chain's CDR3 is CALGESPPLHPPYTDKLIF. CDR3 sequence (DNA): TGTGCTCTTGGGGAAAGCCCCCCACTCCATCCACCGTACACCGATAAACTCATCTTT.

The rearrangement uses TRDV1 and TRDJ1; 9 positions agree with TRDD2. This CDR3 comprises 21 residues. Germline loops: CDR1 TSWWSYY, CDR2 QGS. J gave up 6 bases and V 4 bases, and 27 bases lay outside the gene matches. CDR3 nucleotide sequence: TGTGCTCTTGGGGCGCCTTCCTACAGAATACGGGCCCCCTTTAACTGGTATAAACTCATCTTT. Translated, it gives CALGAPSYRIRAPFNWYKLIF.